This T cell receptor (beta chain) was obtained from a study of cytomegalovirus exposure and HLA in healthy donors. A multiplex PCR was run with 60 Vbeta primers and 13 Jbeta primers. Profiled with immunoSEQ multiplex PCR; TCRdb holds only in-frame clones, not every one. The data hold roughly 130,000 clones, with approximately 83% observed a single time. The V segment lost 3 bases and the J segment 9 bases; nucleotides outside the gene matches: 8. This CDR3 has 14 residues. CDR1 is SGDLS, CDR2 YYNGEE, per germline. What was sequenced was PBMCs. The receptor comes from a girl aged 2-15 years in good health and CMV-seronegative. V and J are TRBV9 and TRBJ2-7; TRBD1 matches at 11 bases. The CDR3, as DNA: TGTGCCAGCAGCGCGGACAGGGGGCAGAGTGTGCAGTACTTC. It codes for CASSADRGQSVQYF.